This is a list of T cell receptor beta chains from one sample in a study of T cell repertoires in cytomegalovirus infection. TCRdb processed the reads anew with MiXCR; each CDR3 protein has one entry. The sample carries 200,000 to 300,000 distinct CDR3 sequences, roughly an eighth recorded once. Sequencing was performed on PBMCs. These receptor sequences come from a human donor in good health (CMV status not recorded). Some clones in this sample may be carry-over from other donors' samples. Both conserved end residues are part of each CDR3.

TRBJ2-7,TRBV2,CASSDAGGSPYEQYF
TRBJ2-1,TRBV6-2/TRBV6-3,CASSRTGTTKDEQFF
TRBJ2-3,TRBV29-1,CSVEWGSGDTQYF
TRBJ2-3,TRBV7-9,CASSWQGSTDTQYF
TRBJ2-5,TRBV19,CASRTFSGRGSETQYF
TRBJ2-7,TRBV2,CASSPLGTGGGEQYF
TRBJ2-2,TRBV11-2,CASIPQGDTGELFF
TRBJ2-4,TRBV24-1,CATSDPTGGGKNIQYF
TRBJ1-6,TRBV7-2,CASSLGSLGDSPLHF
TRBJ2-1,TRBV4-3,CASSQERGTSGRAGYNEQFF
TRBJ2-7,TRBV5-1,CASTPEGEPAYEQYF
TRBJ2-7,TRBV28,CASLREYPYEQYF
TRBJ2-1,TRBV9,CASSVEPAGAPGNEQFF
TRBJ1-1,TRBV7-2,CASSLTGRTEAFF
TRBJ1-3,TRBV11-2,CASSVRQGSGNTIYF
TRBJ1-2,TRBV20-1,CSARDPWGADGYTF
TRBJ1-1,TRBV9,CASSVVRQGGAFF
TRBJ1-5,TRBV5-6,CASSLNGQPQHF
TRBJ2-7,TRBV20-1,CSARSLAGDTYEQYF
TRBJ2-7,TRBV28,CASSLAGTPRGEQYF
TRBJ2-2,TRBV28,CASITRRGGTGELFF
TRBJ2-7,TRBV29-1,CSVTRQGAREQYF
TRBJ2-7,TRBV5-5,CASSLQVDYEQYF
TRBJ2-7,TRBV12-3/TRBV12-4,CASSLGGDRGLDEQYF
TRBJ1-2,TRBV7-2,CASSLAGTYGYTF
TRBJ2-1,TRBV7-9,CASSFGLAGAGEQFF
TRBJ2-6,TRBV30,CAWSAGTGDVLTF
TRBJ2-1,TRBV27,CASRKTSGSYNEQFF
TRBJ2-1,TRBV7-3,CASSSFGNEQFF
TRBJ2-1,TRBV19,CASSPSLGLAYNEQFF
TRBJ2-3,TRBV27,CANTSDTQYF
TRBJ1-4,TRBV7-8,CASSIQGGAREKLFF
TRBJ1-6,TRBV7-2,CASSLGGSVRQINNSPLHF
TRBJ2-3,TRBV29-1,CSVEGGRSDTQYF
TRBJ2-7,TRBV18,CASSPASNYEQYF
TRBJ1-1,TRBV28,CASRIQGVYTEAFF
TRBJ2-6,TRBV19,CASSIQAGGSGANVLTF
TRBJ2-1,TRBV3-1,CASSQDLGTHNEQFF
TRBJ1-3,TRBV9,CASSLTGGLGNTIYF
TRBJ2-3,TRBV6-2/TRBV6-3,CASTQDRAPADTQYF
TRBJ1-2,TRBV11-2,CASSPQSALGYTF
TRBJ1-5,TRBV6-2/TRBV6-3,CASSYRDRVDQPQHF